The 23 T cell receptor beta chains reported below all come from one sample, sequenced in a study of blood T cell repertoires in COVID-19. Only in-frame clones appear in the TCRdb table, and some are missing; sequencing was by immunoSEQ multiplex PCR. The profile covers some 110,000 clones, with around 84% appearing a single time and approximately 1.3% taken by the ten largest. The sequenced sample consisted of peripheral blood. Receptors originate from a man between 40 and 49 years old with acute or convalescent COVID-19.

The chain employs TRBV13 and TRBJ2-4; TRBD2 agrees at 7 bases. This CDR3 region has 13 residues. V was pared by 3 bases and J by 8 bases, with 4 bases of the junction left unmatched. CDR1 and CDR2 (germline): PRHDT, FYEKMQ (reference sequence). The CDR3 spells CASSFPGGHIQYF. As DNA, the CDR3 is TGTGCCAGCAGCTTCCCGGGGGGACACATTCAGTACTTC.

The chain couples TRBV2 to TRBJ1-4, with D uncertain. The V end was cut by 3 bases, the J end by 8 bases, with 13 bases between. Looked up from germline, CDR1 is SNHLY and CDR2 is FYNNEI. CDR3 size: 14 residues. The chain's CDR3 is CASSDSAGQEKLFF. CDR3 DNA: TGTGCCAGCAGTGATTCGGCAGGCCAGGAAAAACTGTTTTTT.

A word on this clone: Within the sample, other DNA sequences also encode this same CDR3. The V and J genes are TRBV18 and TRBJ1-1, with 7 bases matching TRBD1. The CDR3 consists of 14 residues. The germline gives CDR1 KGHSH, CDR2 LQKENI. J lost 0 bases, V lost 3 bases, and 1 base had no gene match. DNA for the CDR3: TGTGCCAGCTCACCGGGACAGATGAACACTGAAGCTTTCTTT. This codes for CASSPGQMNTEAFF.

This chain uses TRBV7-2 with TRBJ2-7; the D is unclear. Germline V gene data show CDR1 as SGHTA and CDR2 as FQGNSA. V lost 1 base and J lost 0, with 7 bases in between. The CDR3 length is 14 residues. The CDR3 DNA reads TGTGCCAGCAGCTTAGGCCTGAGCTCCTACGAGCAGTACTTC. Protein: CASSLGLSSYEQYF.

CDR3 region: CASSSLPGGYTF. The CDR3 nucleotides are TGTGCCAGCAGCTCCCTCCCAGGTGGCTACACCTTC. The J gene is TRBJ1-2, the V gene TRBV5-6, with D unresolved. V dropped 3 bases and J dropped 7 bases, with 10 bases sitting between them. This CDR3 has 12 amino acids. Per the germline V gene, CDR1 is SGHDT and CDR2 is YYEEEE.

This clone was found once. This chain joins TRBV7-2 and TRBJ2-1, with TRBD1 identical over 10 bases. Germline lookup yields CDR1 SGHTA and CDR2 FQGNSA. With V trimmed by 5 bases and J by 4 bases, 8 bases remained unmatched. The CDR3 sequence is 16 residues long. CDR3 protein: CASSVRTGGGYNEQFF. The CDR3 bases are TGTGCCAGCAGCGTAAGGACAGGGGGGGGTTACAATGAGCAGTTCTTC.

This chain links TRBV5-4 with TRBJ2-7, with D perhaps TRBD2 (6 bases). Germline loops: CDR1 SGHNT, CDR2 YYREEE (reference sequence). V lost 4 bases and J 5 bases, leaving 13 bases between the germline ends. This CDR3 has 13 residues. In DNA, the CDR3 is TGTGCCAGCAGCCCAATCCCGGGGGACGAGCAGTACTTC. Translation: CASSPIPGDEQYF.

The chain combines TRBV6-2 or TRBV6-3 with TRBJ2-7, with D tentatively TRBD2 (5 bases). The germline gives CDR1 MNHEY, CDR2 SVGEGT. The V and J ends lost 5 bases and 6 bases respectively, with 23 bases between them. The CDR3 is made up of 16 amino acids. CDR3 residues: CASSTARGGTTGEQYF. CDR3 DNA: TGTGCCAGCAGTACCGCCCGCGGAGGTACGACGGGCGAGCAGTACTTC.

The rearrangement links TRBV30 to TRBJ2-3; 10 bases map to TRBD2. In germline, CDR1 is GTSNPN, CDR2 SVGIG (reference sequence). Losses at the gene ends were 0 bases for V and 5 bases for J; bases not matched to a gene: 5. The CDR3 is 15 amino acids. The DNA of the CDR3 is TGTGCCTGGAGTGTAGCGGGAGGGGAGAAAGATACGCAGTATTTT. Protein product: CAWSVAGGEKDTQYF.

The rearrangement joins TRBV7-8 to TRBJ2-7; D is unclear. Germline-derived CDR1 and CDR2 are SGHVS and FQNEAQ. Trimming removed 4 bases at V and 5 bases at J, with 6 bases between. This CDR3 is built from 11 residues. CDR3 sequence reads: CASSSNNEQYF. CDR3 coding DNA: TGTGCCAGCAGCTCGAACAACGAGCAGTACTTC.

The chain uses TRBV24-1 and TRBJ2-1, with TRBD2 matching 13 bases. J gave up 6 bases and V 6 bases, and 10 bases lay outside the gene matches. This CDR3 is built from 17 residues. Germline CDR1 reads KGHDR; CDR2 reads SFDVKD. The CDR3 region is CATSRTSGGTGLNEQFF. DNA for the CDR3: TGTGCCACCAGTAGGACTAGCGGGGGAACGGGCCTCAATGAGCAGTTCTTC.

The DNA for the CDR3 is TGTGCCAGCAGTTTCCTACAGGGCATCGGGGAGCTGTTTTTT. As protein: CASSFLQGIGELFF. This sequence joins TRBV28 and TRBJ2-2; tentatively, D is TRBD1 (6 bases). Germline V gene data show CDR1 as MDHEN and CDR2 as SYDVKM. The V and J ends lost 3 bases and 7 bases respectively, with 12 bases between them. The length of the CDR3 is 14 residues.

This clone was counted a single time. The chain employs TRBV6-2 or TRBV6-3 and TRBJ2-3; TRBD2 agrees at 13 bases. The CDR3 consists of 16 residues. Trimming took 4 bases from V and 5 from J; bases not matched to a gene: 6. From germline, CDR1 is MNHEY and CDR2 SVGEGT. CDR3 bases: TGTGCCAGCAGTTCCTACACTAGCGGGGGGGTAGATACGCAGTATTTT. Protein sequence: CASSSYTSGGVDTQYF.

The rearrangement uses TRBV4-2 and TRBJ2-2; 8 bases fit TRBD1. Looked up from germline, CDR1 is LGHNA and CDR2 is YNFKEQ. Trimming removed 4 bases from V and 0 bases from J; junction bases left unmatched: 1. CDR3 size: 15 residues. The CDR3 DNA reads as TGTGCCAGCAGCCTGGGACAGGCGAACACCGGGGAGCTGTTTTTT. This translates into CASSLGQANTGELFF.

This chain connects TRBV4-3 to TRBJ2-3, with 8 positions matching TRBD1. The CDR3 loop spans 16 amino acids. J gave up 2 bases and V 2 bases, and 6 bases lay outside the gene matches. Germline-derived CDR1 and CDR2 are LGHNA and YSLEER. CDR3 region: CASSQYNRGSTDTQYF. The CDR3 bases are TGCGCCAGCAGCCAATATAACAGGGGGTCCACAGATACGCAGTATTTT.

This clone was picked up a small number of times. The V gene is TRBV6-5, the J gene TRBJ1-1; D is perhaps TRBD1 (5 bases). Per germline, CDR1 MNHEY and CDR2 SVGAGI. The CDR3 totals 14 residues. The ends were cut back, 6 bases at V and 6 bases at J, with 17 bases in the middle. CDR3 sequence reads: CASSRDSNSPEAFF. The CDR3, as DNA: TGTGCCAGCAGCCGGGACTCTAACTCCCCTGAAGCTTTCTTT.

The rearrangement links TRBV5-1 to TRBJ2-7; TRBD1 matches at 7 bases. V lost 4 bases to trimming and J lost 5 bases; unmatched junction nucleotides: 15. The germline V gene has CDR1 SGHRS and CDR2 YFSETQ. The CDR3 sequence is 16 residues long. CDR3 residues: CASSINPGRGRDEQYF. The CDR3 nucleotides read TGCGCCAGCAGCATCAACCCCGGCAGGGGGAGAGACGAGCAGTACTTC.

The chain is built from TRBV7-8 and TRBJ2-7, with TRBD2 identical over 9 bases. CDR1 and CDR2 from the germline V gene are SGHVS and FQNEAQ. V was pared by 5 bases and J by 2 bases, with 13 bases of the junction left unmatched. This CDR3 is 17 amino acids long. CDR3 DNA: TGTGCCAGCAGCCCGAGGAGCGGGAGGTCCACCACCTACGAGCAGTACTTC. As protein: CASSPRSGRSTTYEQYF. Full variable domain (remainder filled in from reference TRBV7-8 and TRBJ2-7): GAGVSQSPRYKVAKRGQDVALRCDPISGHVSLFWYQQALGQGPEFLTYFQNEAQLDKSGLPSDRFFAERPEGSVSTLKIQRTQQEDSAVYLCASSPRSGRSTTYEQYFGPGTRLTVT.

The chain employs TRBV7-3 and TRBJ2-3; 7 bases match TRBD2. Unmatched junction bases numbered 8, after V lost 8 bases and J lost 6 bases. The CDR3 spans 13 residues. Germline CDR1 and CDR2: SGHTA and FQGTGA. The CDR3 region is CASAGRVGDTQYF. The CDR3 DNA reads as TGTGCCAGCGCTGGGAGGGTAGGGGATACGCAGTATTTT.

The chain combines TRBV29-1 with TRBJ2-5, with a possible D match to TRBD1 (6 bases). The CDR3 totals 13 residues. Trimming pared 5 bases from V and 4 bases from J, leaving 14 bases between. The germline V gene encodes CDR1 SQVTM and CDR2 ANQGSEA. The CDR3 sequence is CSVPDSVGETQYF. DNA for the CDR3: TGCAGCGTTCCGGACAGCGTTGGAGAGACCCAGTACTTC.

This clone was counted a single time. The CDR3 is CASSPGISPFSGANVLTF. The DNA of the CDR3 is TGCGCCAGCAGCCCAGGGATCTCCCCCTTCTCTGGGGCCAACGTCCTGACTTTC. The chain carries TRBV5-1 and TRBJ2-6; weak D call: TRBD1 (5 bases). Trimming removed 4 bases at V and 0 bases at J, with 17 bases between. In germline, CDR1 is SGHRS, CDR2 YFSETQ. The CDR3 loop spans 18 amino acids.

This chain joins TRBV28 and TRBJ1-5; D is ambiguous. The CDR3 is made up of 15 amino acids. The germline CDR1 and CDR2 sequences are MDHEN and SYDVKM. The V end was cut by 5 bases, the J end by 2 bases, with 13 bases between. CDR3 residues: CASSRRRSGNQPQHF. DNA for the CDR3: TGTGCCAGCAGTCGACGGAGGAGTGGCAATCAGCCCCAGCATTTT.

This chain uses TRBV7-2 with TRBJ1-4, with unresolved D. This CDR3 has 15 residues. V shed 3 bases and J shed 0 bases, with 8 bases lying between them. Germline assignment: CDR1 SGHTA and CDR2 FQGNSA. As DNA, the CDR3 is TGTGCCAGCAGCTTTCAACGGGCAACTAATGAAAAACTGTTTTTT. Residues: CASSFQRATNEKLFF.